This entry describes one T cell receptor (beta chain). Antigen: not known. The entry originates in a study of cytomegalovirus exposure and HLA in healthy donors. At the level of the study: Early release data held approximately 81 million unique TCRs from HLA-typed donors. The study, taken as a whole, reports: Whilst most TCR sequences proved rare, a subset of public TCRs occurred across many donors. Later, an analysis found that common viral pathogens appeared to be linked with several of the most significant clusters.

V shed 3 bases and J 1 base; nucleotides not matched to a gene: 7. The CDR3 sequence is 18 residues long. CDR1 is SGDLS, CDR2 YYNGEE, per germline. The PCR had 60 Vbeta and 13 Jbeta primers. Measured with immunoSEQ multiplex PCR; TCRdb has only the in-frame clones, and not every one. The sample shows around 130,000 clones, about 81% of them seen only once. This clonotype was sampled from a woman aged 40 to 50 in good health and CMV-seropositive. The material sequenced was PBMCs. This chain connects TRBV9 to TRBJ2-2, with 12 bases lining up with TRBD2. CDR3: CASSALLTSGRNTGELFF. For the CDR3, the DNA is TGTGCCAGCAGCGCGCTCCTGACTAGCGGGAGGAACACCGGGGAGCTGTTTTTT. Complete variable domain (other parts from reference TRBV9 and TRBJ2-2): DSGVTQTPKHLITATGQRVTLRCSPRSGDLSVYWYQQSLDQGLQFLIQYYNGEERAKGNILERFSAQQFPDLHSELNLSSLELGDSALYFCASSALLTSGRNTGELFFGEGSRLTVL.